This T cell receptor beta chain was recovered during a study of T cell repertoires in cytomegalovirus infection. Each CDR3 protein is one row after TCRdb ran MiXCR on the reads. The sample carries about 260,000 distinct CDR3 sequences, roughly 13% recorded once. This CDR3 comprises 11 residues. Germline-derived CDR1 and CDR2 are DFQATT and SNEGSKA (reference sequence). With respect to this clonotype: A much larger clonotype is one base distant, so this may be a read error.

The specimen sequenced was PBMCs. The TCR comes from a human donor in good health (CMV status not recorded). Some clones in this sample may be carry-over from other donors' samples. The V gene is TRBV20-1, the J gene TRBJ1-1; no clear D gene. The CDR3 bases are TGCAGCGCACAGTTGAACACTGAAGCTTTCTTT. Translated: CSAQLNTEAFF.